A single sample gave rise to the 25 T cell receptor beta chains below, sequenced in a study of CD8 T cells in Susac syndrome. An amount of RNA that ranged from about 0.45 to 1 ug was reverse transcribed with random hexamers. TCRdb re-derived calls from the immunoSEQ multiplex PCR reads in MiXCR, one entry per CDR3 protein. The sample contains around 170,000 distinct CDR3 sequences, about 92% of which appear only once. The sample taken for sequencing was CD4+ T cells from PBMCs. These receptors originate from a human donor in good health.

This chain uses TRBV5-1 with TRBJ2-2, with D unclear. V lost 0 bases and J 0 bases, leaving 3 bases between the germline ends. The germline V gene encodes CDR1 SGHRS and CDR2 YFSETQ. The CDR3 runs 14 residues. The CDR3 protein is CASSLEANTGELFF. The CDR3 DNA reads TGCGCCAGCAGCTTGGAGGCGAACACCGGGGAGCTGTTTTTT. Full variable domain (remainder filled in from reference TRBV5-1 and TRBJ2-2): KAGVTQTPRYLIKTRGQQVTLSCSPISGHRSVSWYQQTPGQGLQFLFEYFSETQRNKGNFPGRFSGRQFSNSRSEMNVSTLELGDSALYLCASSLEANTGELFFGEGSRLTVL.

The V call is TRBV2, the J call TRBJ1-2; D not resolved. There are 14 residues in the CDR3. Germline V gene sequence: CDR1 SNHLY, CDR2 FYNNEI. V shed 4 bases and J shed 5 bases, with 14 bases lying between them. In nucleotides, the CDR3 is TGTGCCAGCAGTGGTGTCCCCGCCCCTTATGGCTACACCTTC. This encodes CASSGVPAPYGYTF.

The CDR3 DNA reads TGTGCCAGCAGCGTAGGGCCCAACGGGGGGCGAGAGACCCAGTACTTC. It translates to CASSVGPNGGRETQYF. This chain joins TRBV9 and TRBJ2-5; D might be TRBD2 (7 bases). The length of the CDR3 is 16 residues. Germline CDR1 reads SGDLS; CDR2 reads YYNGEE. V was clipped by 0 bases and J by 4 bases, with 16 bases between them.

The V gene is TRBV3-1, the J gene TRBJ2-3; no clear D. V gave up 3 bases and J gave up 0 bases, with 10 bases separating them. The CDR3 contains 15 residues. CDR1 LGHDT and CDR2 YNNKEL come from the germline V gene (reference sequence). The CDR3 reads CASSQTQTSTDTQYF. For the CDR3, the DNA is TGTGCCAGCAGCCAGACGCAGACTAGCACAGATACGCAGTATTTT.

This chain connects TRBV7-2 to TRBJ1-2; no clear D gene. The CDR3 loop spans 12 amino acids. Between the trimmed V and J ends, which lost 5 bases and 4 bases, there was a span of 8 bases. Germline CDR1 and CDR2: SGHTA and FQGNSA. The CDR3 is CASSLALYGYTF. The CDR3 region has the DNA TGTGCCAGCAGCCTCGCCCTCTATGGCTACACCTTC. The full variable domain, its missing parts supplied by reference TRBV7-2 and TRBJ1-2, is GAGVSQSPSNKVTEKGKDVELRCDPISGHTALYWYRQSLGQGLEFLIYFQGNSAPDKSGLPSDRFSAERTGGSVSTLTIQRTQQEDSAVYLCASSLALYGYTFGSGTRLTVV.

The chain combines TRBV19 with TRBJ1-2; D gene uncertain. The CDR3 runs to 15 residues. CDR1 is LNHDA, CDR2 SQIVND, per germline (reference sequence). V was shortened by 5 bases and J by 8 bases, with 21 bases between the two germline ends. The CDR3 loop reads CASSPSLTGGRGYTF. The CDR3 coding sequence is TGTGCCAGTAGTCCTTCACTGACCGGCGGTCGCGGCTACACCTTC.

The gene calls are TRBV6-1 and TRBJ2-2, with D possibly being TRBD2 (6 bases). The germline V gene encodes CDR1 MNHNS and CDR2 SASEGT. V was shortened by 5 bases and J by 4 bases, with 8 bases between the two germline ends. CDR3 length: 13 amino acids. This CDR3 reads CASSLGLTGELFF. In nucleotides, the CDR3 is TGTGCCAGCAGTCTGGGACTCACCGGGGAGCTGTTTTTT.

This clonotype was picked up one time. The chain is built from TRBV28 and TRBJ2-5; D might be TRBD2 (6 bases). V lost 6 bases to trimming and J lost 0 bases, with 14 bases between them. CDR3 length: 15 residues. The V gene's germline CDR1 is MDHEN and CDR2 SYDVKM. The CDR3 region is CASRPGRWDQETQYF. The CDR3 bases are TGTGCCAGCAGGCCGGGGAGGTGGGACCAAGAGACCCAGTACTTC.

The chain couples TRBV30 to TRBJ2-7, with unresolved D. From germline, CDR1 is GTSNPN and CDR2 SVGIG (reference sequence). V lost 3 bases, J lost 2 bases, and 8 bases lay in between. The CDR3 has 12 amino acids. The CDR3 DNA reads TGTGCCTGGAGCGGACCCGCCTACGAGCAGTACTTC. This sequence encodes CAWSGPAYEQYF.

This chain connects TRBV4-1 to TRBJ2-1; D remains ambiguous. Germline CDR1 reads MGHRA; CDR2 reads YSYEKL. CDR3 length equals 17 residues. V lost 0 bases and J lost 0, with 12 bases in between. CDR3 bases: TGCGCCAGCAGCCAAGATAGAGACACGAGCTCCTACAATGAGCAGTTCTTC. Its translation: CASSQDRDTSSYNEQFF.

With regard to this clonotype: The junction does not match germline at one end; this may be a read error. In DNA, the CDR3 is TGTGCCGGCAGTCAGCTTTTGGGGACAGATACGCAGTATTTT. Translation: CAGSQLLGTDTQYF. The chain combines TRBV12-3 or TRBV12-4 with TRBJ2-3; D remains ambiguous. The CDR3 is made up of 14 amino acids.

The chain combines TRBV6-5 with TRBJ1-2; D uncertain. Looked up from germline, CDR1 is MNHEY and CDR2 is SVGAGI. CDR3 size: 11 residues. The ends were cut back, 4 bases at V and 10 bases at J, with 10 bases in the middle. CDR3 protein: CASSFGQAYTF. CDR3 nucleotide sequence: TGTGCCAGCAGTTTCGGGCAAGCCTACACCTTC.

This clonotype has only one observation. The chain has TRBV20-1 and TRBJ1-2; 8 bases align to TRBD1. The V gene's germline CDR1 is DFQATT and CDR2 SNEGSKA (reference sequence). J gave up 5 bases and V 5 bases, and 10 bases lay outside the gene matches. This CDR3 contains 14 residues. The CDR3 is CSAPRTGRGYGYTF. In DNA, the CDR3 is TGCAGTGCTCCCCGGACAGGGAGAGGATATGGCTACACCTTC.

The sample holds one count of this clonotype. The V and J genes are TRBV5-4 and TRBJ2-7, with TRBD2 identical over 7 bases. This CDR3 has 14 amino acids. V lost 3 bases, J lost 3 bases, and 6 bases stayed unmatched. Germline CDR1 reads SGHNT; CDR2 reads YYREEE (reference sequence). The DNA for the CDR3 is TGTGCCAGCAGCTCCGGGGGGAACGTCTACGAGCAGTACTTC. Translated: CASSSGGNVYEQYF.

This sequence joins TRBV7-3 and TRBJ2-2; TRBD2 aligns across 7 bases. The CDR3 runs 13 residues. J was trimmed by 6 bases and V by 6 bases; bases with no gene match: 4. The V gene's germline CDR1 is SGHTA and CDR2 FQGTGA. CDR3 amino acids: CASSDTSAGELFF. Here the CDR3 DNA reads TGTGCCAGCAGTGATACTAGCGCCGGGGAGCTGTTTTTT.

The chain recombines TRBV2 with TRBJ1-1; a weak D match, TRBD1 (5 bases). Trimming cost V 8 bases and J 1 base, with 11 bases left between them. CDR1 is SNHLY, CDR2 FYNNEI, per germline. The CDR3 is 13 residues long. This CDR3 reads CASGGEQNTEAFF. CDR3 nucleotides: TGTGCCAGCGGGGGGGAGCAGAACACTGAAGCTTTCTTT.

This clonotype has more than one count but fewer than ten. The CDR3: CASSQGAGYNEQFF. In nucleotides, the CDR3 is TGTGCCAGCAGCCAAGGGGCCGGATACAATGAGCAGTTCTTC. The rearrangement joins TRBV3-1 to TRBJ2-1; the D is unclear. Per germline, CDR1 LGHDT and CDR2 YNNKEL (reference sequence). The CDR3 has 14 residues. V was clipped by 1 base and J by 4 bases, with 8 bases between them.

The genes are TRBV11-1 and TRBJ2-5, with D perhaps TRBD1 (6 bases). V was shortened by 5 bases and J by 2 bases, with 15 bases between the two germline ends. This CDR3 has 15 residues. Germline assignment: CDR1 SGHAT and CDR2 FQDESV (reference sequence). The CDR3 DNA reads as TGTGCCAGCAGCACCATAAAACAGGGACAAGAGACCCAGTACTTC. This gives the protein CASSTIKQGQETQYF.

This chain connects TRBV2 to TRBJ1-2, with a tentative D call TRBD1 (5 bases). The CDR3 consists of 13 residues. The V and J ends lost 11 bases and 1 base respectively, with 14 bases between them. Germline-derived CDR1 and CDR2 are SNHLY and FYNNEI. The CDR3 protein is CACGGEVNYGYTF. CDR3 nucleotide sequence: TGTGCCTGCGGGGGGGAGGTTAACTATGGCTACACCTTC.

Notes on this clonotype: Compared with germline, one end of the junction differs, possibly owing to a read error. The chain couples TRBV18 to TRBJ2-7; 7 bases agree with TRBD1. Germline loops: CDR1 KGHSH, CDR2 LQKENI. The CDR3 consists of 13 residues. The DNA for the CDR3 is TGCGCCAGCAGCCCTCCAGGGGGCTACGAGCAGTACTTC. This sequence encodes CASSPPGGYEQYF.

The V call is TRBV5-1, the J call TRBJ2-5; 8 bases fit TRBD2. The CDR3 has 16 residues. Germline V gene data show CDR1 as SGHRS and CDR2 as YFSETQ. J lost 4 bases, V lost 3 bases, and 11 bases had no gene match. The DNA of the CDR3 is TGCGCCAGCAGCTCGGCATCGGGGGGGCTGGGAGAGACCCAGTACTTC. It encodes CASSSASGGLGETQYF.

The rearrangement joins TRBV20-1 to TRBJ1-1, with 7 bases matching TRBD1. CDR3 length: 13 residues. V lost 5 bases and J lost 1; bases outside the gene matches: 4. Germline lookup yields CDR1 DFQATT and CDR2 SNEGSKA (reference sequence). CDR3 loop: CSAPYRGNTEAFF. CDR3 nucleotide sequence: TGCAGTGCTCCGTACAGGGGGAACACTGAAGCTTTCTTT.

The V and J genes are TRBV4-3 and TRBJ2-2; possible D gene TRBD1, 6 bases. The CDR3 is 15 residues long. Germline assignment: CDR1 LGHNA and CDR2 YSLEER. Trimming shortened V by 0 bases and J by 7 bases, and 12 bases separated the two germline ends. The CDR3 loop reads CASSQDSTGNGELFF. The CDR3 DNA reads TGCGCCAGCAGCCAAGATAGCACAGGGAACGGGGAGCTGTTTTTT.

This clonotype has only one observation. The chain recombines TRBV6-2 or TRBV6-3 with TRBJ2-7; unclear D gene. CDR1 and CDR2 (germline): MNHEY, SVGEGT. The germline V and J ends were trimmed by 1 base and 6 bases, with 10 bases remaining between them. This CDR3 region has 13 residues. DNA for the CDR3: TGTGCCAGCAGTTACTTGGAACCGAGCGAGCAGTACTTC. As protein: CASSYLEPSEQYF.

This chain uses TRBV2 with TRBJ1-2; TRBD1 might be the D (6 bases). The V end lost 6 bases, the J end lost 2 bases, and 16 bases lay between the germline ends. This CDR3 has 15 amino acids. Germline assignment: CDR1 SNHLY and CDR2 FYNNEI. CDR3 residues: CASSLQYTGNYGYTF. In nucleotides, the CDR3 is TGTGCCAGCAGCCTACAATATACAGGGAACTATGGCTACACCTTC.